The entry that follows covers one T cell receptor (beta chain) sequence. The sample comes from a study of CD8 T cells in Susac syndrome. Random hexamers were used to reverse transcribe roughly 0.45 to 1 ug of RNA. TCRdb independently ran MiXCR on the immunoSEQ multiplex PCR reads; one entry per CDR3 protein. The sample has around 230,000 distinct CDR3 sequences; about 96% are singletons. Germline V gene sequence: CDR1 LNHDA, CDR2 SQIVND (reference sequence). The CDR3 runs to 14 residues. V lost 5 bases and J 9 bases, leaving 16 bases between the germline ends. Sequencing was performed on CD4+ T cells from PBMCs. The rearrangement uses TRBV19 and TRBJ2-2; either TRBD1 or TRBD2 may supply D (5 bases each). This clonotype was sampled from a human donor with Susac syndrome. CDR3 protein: CASSGARVGRELFF. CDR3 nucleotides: TGTGCCAGTAGTGGGGCGAGGGTCGGCCGGGAGCTGTTTTTT.